The present TCR beta chain was sequenced within a study of blood T cells in healthy people across ages. It was with a sample-barcoded 5' primer and a J-beta primer mix that a second PCR of roughly 7 to 12 cycles was run. Unique molecular identifiers of 12 random nucleotides labeled each cDNA. TCRdb reprocessed the 5' RACE reads via MiXCR and lists one record per CDR3 protein. The top ten hold approximately 7% of the sample, which has roughly 1,300,000 distinct CDR3 sequences, 55% to 75% seen once. This clonotype was recorded a few times. As yet, its antigen is unknown. V was shortened by 8 bases and J by 6 bases, with 15 bases between the two germline ends. Germline CDR1 reads ENHRY; CDR2 reads SYGVKD. The CDR3 totals 13 residues. Study results and limitations: Naive T cell percentage by flow cytometry tracked strongly with beta diversity.

Sequencing was done on a sample of blood. This TCR was sampled from a man between 18 and 29 years old in good health. V and J are TRBV10-3 and TRBJ2-3; D is possibly TRBD1 or TRBD2 (6 bases each). This CDR3 reads CAIGGTMQDTQYF. The CDR3 DNA is TGTGCCATCGGAGGGACAATGCAGGATACGCAGTATTTT.